At least ten counts were recorded for the clone carrying this T cell receptor beta chain. Its antigen is as yet unknown. The CDR3 length is 13 residues. The V gene's germline CDR1 is SGHTA and CDR2 FQGTGA. Trimming removed 1 base from V and 6 bases from J, with 9 bases in between. Full-length variable regions came from constant-region reverse primers plus semi-nested Nested Universal Primer A PCR. Via MiXCR, TCRdb re-called the 5' RACE reads, giving one row per CDR3 protein. Of under 35,000 distinct CDR3 sequences listed, approximately 25% are singletons. Study-wide findings and caveats: Tumor memory CD4+ T cell TCR gene usage clustered with blood and lymph node memory CD4+ cells and lymph node naive CD4+ cells.

The receptor was isolated from a female donor with breast cancer. The chain is built from TRBV7-3 and TRBJ1-1; D is unclear. The sequenced sample consisted of memory CD4+ T cells sorted from blood. Regarding subset: memory CD4+ T cells, CD4+CD45RO+CD25-. The CDR3 nucleotides are TGTGCCAGCAGCTTAATGAGAGGTTCTGAAGCTTTCTTT. Its protein is CASSLMRGSEAFF. Full variable domain (rest looked up from reference TRBV7-3 and TRBJ1-1): GAGVSQTPSNKVTEKGKYVELRCDPISGHTALYWYRQSLGQGPEFLIYFQGTGAADDSGLPNDRFFAVRPEGSVSTLKIQRTERGDSAVYLCASSLMRGSEAFFGQGTRLTVV.